One and the same sample provided the 9 T cell receptor beta chains below, sequenced in a study of cytomegalovirus exposure and HLA in healthy donors (TCRdb year 2017). Libraries were constructed by the immunoSEQ multiplex PCR assay. For the multiplex PCR, a mixture combining 60 forward primers for TCR Vbeta segments and 13 reverse primers for TCR Jbeta segments was used. The table was pulled from immuneACCESS by TCRdb, which kept in-frame rearrangements only. Such tables lose some clones; where checked, under half of the loss comes from unresolved V genes, and the rest has no known cause. Within this sample are around 96,000 clones, with around 74% of them counted one time only. The ten largest clones take up about 9.5% of the sample. Material for sequencing was PBMCs. These receptors were collected from a man younger than 40 in good health and CMV-seropositive.

The V and J genes are TRBV7-6 and TRBJ2-3; 11 nucleotides line up with TRBD2. The CDR3 has 16 amino acids. The V segment lost 3 bases and the J segment 4 bases; nucleotides outside the gene matches: 6. CDR1 is SGHVS, CDR2 FNYEAQ, per germline. This CDR3 is CASSFTSGGYADTQYF. The CDR3 nucleotides are TGTGCCAGCAGCTTTACTAGCGGGGGTTACGCAGATACGCAGTATTTT. The full variable domain, rest sourced from reference TRBV7-6 and TRBJ2-3, is GAGVSQSPRYKVTKRGQDVALRCDPISGHVSLYWYRQALGQGPEFLTYFNYEAQQDKSGLPNDRFSAERPEGSISTLTIQRTEQRDSAMYRCASSFTSGGYADTQYFGPGTRLTVL.

This chain links TRBV30 with TRBJ1-5; D remains ambiguous. CDR1 is GTSNPN, CDR2 SVGIG, per germline (reference sequence). V lost 7 bases and J lost 2, with 12 bases in between. The CDR3 runs 13 residues. The DNA of the CDR3 is TGTGCCTCCGCCATCTCGGGCAATCAGCCCCAGCATTTT. Its translation is CASAISGNQPQHF.

The rearrangement joins TRBV5-1 to TRBJ2-5; 7 nucleotides match TRBD1. Matching the DNA end better, TRBJ2-7 makes the J call doubtful. This CDR3 region has 19 residues. Germline values: CDR1 SGHRS, CDR2 YFSETQ. CDR3 DNA sequence: TGCGCCAGCAGCTTGGCCTCTAAGGGCACTTCGGGACAGAGCTACGAGCAGTACTTC. It translates to CASSLASKGTSGQSYEQYF.

This chain joins TRBV5-4 and TRBJ2-1; D possibly corresponds to TRBD2 (7 bases). Looked up from germline, CDR1 is SGHNT and CDR2 is YYREEE (reference sequence). Trimming took 5 bases from V and 5 from J, leaving 20 bases between them. CDR3 length equals 16 residues. The CDR3 spells CASSSIGGGPDNEQFF. CDR3 in DNA: TGTGCCAGCAGTTCAATTGGGGGGGGGCCAGACAATGAGCAGTTCTTC.

The gene calls are TRBV20-1 and TRBJ1-2; D gene unclear. Germline loops: CDR1 DFQATT, CDR2 SNEGSKA (reference sequence). V lost 0 bases, J lost 8 bases, and 7 bases lay in between. The CDR3 is made up of 11 amino acids. The CDR3 here is CSARDPGGYTF. Here the CDR3 DNA reads TGCAGTGCTAGAGATCCGGGAGGCTACACCTTC.

The V and J genes are TRBV5-1 and TRBJ1-3, with 7 bases lining up with TRBD1. The germline CDR1 and CDR2 sequences are SGHRS and YFSETQ. J was trimmed by 1 base and V by 4 bases; bases with no gene match: 8. The CDR3 is 16 amino acids. CDR3 nucleotides: TGCGCCAGCAGCATTGGACAGGTCCGATCTGGAAACACCATATATTTT. Encoded protein: CASSIGQVRSGNTIYF.

This clone was detected only a few times. This rearrangement joins TRBV6-1 to TRBJ2-1; D is undetermined. CDR3 size: 15 residues. The V end lost 3 bases, the J end lost 0 bases, and 9 bases lay between the germline ends. Germline V gene lookup returns CDR1 MNHNS and CDR2 SASEGT. The CDR3 DNA follows: TGTGCCAGCAGTGATGGAGTTAGCTCCTACAATGAGCAGTTCTTC. Its translation is CASSDGVSSYNEQFF.

This clone was seen only a few times. The chain links TRBV4-1 to TRBJ1-1, with a weak D call TRBD1 (6 bases). V was cut by 1 base and J by 0 bases, with 9 bases left in between. The length of the CDR3 is 15 residues. CDR1 MGHRA and CDR2 YSYEKL come from the germline V gene. The CDR3 DNA follows: TGCGCCAGCAGCCAAGGGACAGACCTGAACACTGAAGCTTTCTTT. As protein: CASSQGTDLNTEAFF.

V gene TRBV4-1 combines with J gene TRBJ1-6, with 9 bases fitting TRBD1. In germline, CDR1 is MGHRA, CDR2 YSYEKL. J lost 11 bases, V lost 4 bases, and 9 bases had no gene match. The CDR3 is 15 amino acids. The CDR3 loop reads CASSRGQGPVAPLHF. CDR3 nucleotides: TGCGCCAGCAGCCGAGGACAGGGGCCGGTGGCACCCCTCCACTTT.